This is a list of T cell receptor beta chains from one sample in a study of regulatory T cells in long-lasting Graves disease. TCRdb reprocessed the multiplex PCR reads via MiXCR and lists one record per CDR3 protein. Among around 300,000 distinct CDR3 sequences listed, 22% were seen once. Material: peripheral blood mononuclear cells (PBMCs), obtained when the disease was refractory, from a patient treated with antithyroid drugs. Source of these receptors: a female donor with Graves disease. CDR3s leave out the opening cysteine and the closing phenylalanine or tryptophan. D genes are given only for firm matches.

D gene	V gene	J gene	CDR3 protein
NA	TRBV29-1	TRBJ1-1	SVRDVDTEAF
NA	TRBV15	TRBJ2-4	ATSRENQGSRD
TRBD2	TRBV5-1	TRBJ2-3	ASSSPIAGGPSTGTQY
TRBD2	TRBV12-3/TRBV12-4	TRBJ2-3	ASSQPSAVAGGPPAATQY
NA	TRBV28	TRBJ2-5	ASSFREKETQY
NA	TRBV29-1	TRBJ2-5	SVKRVGETQY
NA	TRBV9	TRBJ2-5	ASSVRALQETQY
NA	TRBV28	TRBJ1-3	ASSREGSGTIY
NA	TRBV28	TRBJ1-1	ASSLFATTEAF
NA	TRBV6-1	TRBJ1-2	ASIAGVANYGYT
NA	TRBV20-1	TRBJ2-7	SARDFGSWEQY
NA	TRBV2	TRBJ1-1	AGLQNTEAF
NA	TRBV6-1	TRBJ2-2	ASSNGAIMRTGELF
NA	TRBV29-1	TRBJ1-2	SVEAQGPQKYGYT
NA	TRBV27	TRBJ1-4	ASSPSPGTATNEKLF
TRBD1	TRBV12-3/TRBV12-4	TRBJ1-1	ASGDRVGPNTEAF
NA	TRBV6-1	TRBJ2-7	ASSQHYEQY
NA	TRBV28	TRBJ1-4	ASSSTTATNEKLF
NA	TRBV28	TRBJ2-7	ASNQAGFLYEQY
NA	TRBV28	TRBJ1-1	ASKNGGEAF